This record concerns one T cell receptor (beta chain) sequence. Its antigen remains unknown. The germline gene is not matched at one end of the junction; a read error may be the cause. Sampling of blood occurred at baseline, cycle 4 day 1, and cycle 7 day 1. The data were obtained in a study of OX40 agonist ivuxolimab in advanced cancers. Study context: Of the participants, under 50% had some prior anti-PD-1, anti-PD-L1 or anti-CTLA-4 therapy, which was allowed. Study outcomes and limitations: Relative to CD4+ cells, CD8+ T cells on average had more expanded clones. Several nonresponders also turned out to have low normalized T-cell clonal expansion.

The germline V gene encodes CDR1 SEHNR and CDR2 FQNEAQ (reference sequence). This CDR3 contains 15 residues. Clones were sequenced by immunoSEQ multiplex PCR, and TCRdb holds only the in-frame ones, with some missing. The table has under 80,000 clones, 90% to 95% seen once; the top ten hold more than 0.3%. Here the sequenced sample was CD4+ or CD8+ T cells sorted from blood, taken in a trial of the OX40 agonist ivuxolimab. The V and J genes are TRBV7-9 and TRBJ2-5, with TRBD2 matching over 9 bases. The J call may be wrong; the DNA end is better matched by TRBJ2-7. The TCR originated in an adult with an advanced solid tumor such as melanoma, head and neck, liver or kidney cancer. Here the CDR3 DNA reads TGTGCCAGCAGCTTAGATGGGACTAGCTCCTCCGAGCAGTACTTC. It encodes CASSLDGTSSSEQYF.